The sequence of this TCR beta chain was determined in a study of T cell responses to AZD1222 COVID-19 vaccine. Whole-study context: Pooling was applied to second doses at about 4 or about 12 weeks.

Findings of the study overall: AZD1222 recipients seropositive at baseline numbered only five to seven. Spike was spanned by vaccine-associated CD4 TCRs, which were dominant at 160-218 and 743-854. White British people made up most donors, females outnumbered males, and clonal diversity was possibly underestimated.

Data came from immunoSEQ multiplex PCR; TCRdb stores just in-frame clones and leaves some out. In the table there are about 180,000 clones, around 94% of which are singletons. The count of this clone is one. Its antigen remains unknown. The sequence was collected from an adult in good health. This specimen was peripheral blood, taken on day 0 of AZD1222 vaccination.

CDR3 coding DNA: TGTGCCAGTAGTATAGCCCCTGGCGGGAGTTCCTACAATGAGCAGTTCTTC. It specifies CASSIAPGGSSYNEQFF. The rearrangement uses TRBV19 and TRBJ2-1, with 7 positions matching TRBD2. Losses at the gene ends were 1 base for V and 1 base for J; bases not matched to a gene: 7. The CDR3 has 17 residues. Per the germline V gene, CDR1 is LNHDA and CDR2 is SQIVND (reference sequence).